This T cell receptor (beta chain) was sequenced for a study of T-cell reconstitution after alpha-beta-depleted transplantation in children. Study-level points and caveats: At day 60, the high TCRbeta diversity found in some patients originated from recipient T cells and thymic progenitors that had survived. A year post-transplant, T-cell counts and diversity derived mostly from newly produced T cells. There were reportedly several hundred expanded graft clones from which alpha-beta T cells came about two months after transplant.

Preparation of the TCRbeta library was carried out with unique molecular identifiers. From the PCR reads, TCRdb called clonotypes with MiXCR, one entry per CDR3 protein. Of around 94,000 distinct CDR3 sequences detected, roughly 6% appear once; the ten largest clones hold 6% to 7%. V was trimmed by 0 bases and J by 2 bases, leaving 14 bases between them. Germline V lookup: CDR1 SGHRS, CDR2 YFSETQ. This CDR3 has 16 amino acids. About this clonotype: No antigen is known for it.

The sample in question was PBMCs, mostly from graft donor cells, obtained 60 days after TCRalphabeta/CD19-depleted stem cell transplant. The TCR was taken from a female patient aged 2-9 years who had a stem cell transplant for Fanconi anemia, so the T cells may come from the graft donor. The V and J genes are TRBV5-1 and TRBJ2-5, with D possibly matching TRBD1 (6 bases). The CDR3 nucleotides are TGCGCCAGCAGCTTGGGGATTGTACAGGGTCAAGAGACCCAGTACTTC. It translates to CASSLGIVQGQETQYF.